The text below deals with one T cell receptor (beta chain). Its cognate antigen is unknown. This entry is derived from a study of blood T cells in healthy people across ages. Study results and caveats: Observed TCR beta diversity per million T cells went down as age went up. This fall followed a roughly linear course with age.

PCR was performed a second time for about 7 to 12 cycles using a sample-barcoded 5' primer and a J-beta primer mix. TCRdb independently ran MiXCR on the 5' RACE reads; one entry per CDR3 protein. There are fewer than 950,000 distinct CDR3 sequences in the sample; roughly 35% occur only once, and about an eighth lies in the top ten. Total RNA extraction produced at least 5 micrograms (per sample) for the study. Germline CDR1 SEHNR, CDR2 FQNEAQ (reference sequence). The CDR3 length is 17 residues. V lost 5 bases and J lost 6; bases outside the gene matches: 14. This sequence originates from a man aged 18 to 30 in good health. The specimen was blood. The chain links TRBV7-9 to TRBJ2-1; 9 positions agree with TRBD1. This chain's CDR3 is CASSPLFRDREPNEQFF. In nucleotides, the CDR3 is TGTGCCAGCAGCCCCCTATTCAGGGACAGGGAACCCAATGAGCAGTTCTTC.